This entry lists 13 T cell receptor beta chains sequenced from one sample in a study of immune evolution from preneoplasia to lung adenocarcinoma. Sequencing used immunoSEQ multiplex PCR; TCRdb keeps in-frame clones, though not all of them. The sample holds thousands of clones, about four fifths seen once. Material for sequencing was FFPE lung adenocarcinoma in situ tissue. Source of these receptors: a person aged 55-80 years with lung adenocarcinoma.

The chain links TRBV4-1 to TRBJ1-3, with 9 bases matching TRBD1. Unmatched junction bases numbered 11, after V lost 5 bases and J lost 3 bases. This CDR3 has 17 residues. CDR1 and CDR2 from the germline V gene are MGHRA and YSYEKL. The CDR3 DNA follows: TGCGCCAGCAGCTCGACGGGGACAGGGATCTTTGGAAACACCATATATTTT. It encodes CASSSTGTGIFGNTIYF.

The chain links TRBV10-3 to TRBJ2-3; a possible D gene is TRBD2 (6 bases). Germline V CDR1 and CDR2: ENHRY, SYGVKD. Deletions cut 5 bases from V and 0 bases from J, with 9 bases between. The CDR3 loop spans 14 amino acids. This chain's CDR3 is CAISKSGSTDTQYF. Here the CDR3 DNA reads TGTGCCATCAGTAAGAGCGGGAGCACAGATACGCAGTATTTT.

The chain has TRBV6-5 and TRBJ2-5; 8 bases match TRBD1. Germline loops: CDR1 MNHEY, CDR2 SVGAGI. The CDR3 contains 14 residues. J gave up 5 bases and V 6 bases, and 8 bases lay outside the gene matches. CDR3 DNA sequence: TGTGCCAGCAGATACCATGACAGGGGCGAGACCCAGTACTTC. Encoded protein: CASRYHDRGETQYF.

The V gene is TRBV27, the J gene TRBJ2-6; D uncertain. V lost 4 bases and J lost 0, with 1 base in between. The germline gives CDR1 MNHEY, CDR2 SMNVEV (reference sequence). This CDR3 spans 13 amino acids. Here the CDR3 reads CASSSSGANVLTF. In DNA, the CDR3 is TGTGCCAGCAGTTCCTCTGGGGCCAACGTCCTGACTTTC.

The J gene is TRBJ1-2, the V gene TRBV18, with D possibly matching TRBD1 (6 bases). Trimming shortened V by 2 bases and J by 2 bases, and 12 bases separated the two germline ends. The length of the CDR3 is 15 residues. The V gene's germline CDR1 is KGHSH and CDR2 LQKENI. CDR3 in amino acids: CASSPVGQINYGYTF. The CDR3 region has the DNA TGTGCCAGCTCACCAGTAGGACAGATAAACTATGGCTACACCTTC.

As for this clone: One junction end disagrees with the germline gene, perhaps due to a read error. The CDR3 DNA sequence: TGTGCTAGCAGCTCCGGGGAGGCTAATACGCAGTATTTT. Translating gives CASSSGEANTQYF. The V and J genes are TRBV7-7 and TRBJ2-3, with D possibly matching TRBD2 (6 bases). Germline V gives CDR1 SSHAT, CDR2 FNYEAQ (reference sequence). This CDR3 spans 13 amino acids.

The chain employs TRBV2 and TRBJ1-2; 7 nucleotides match TRBD1. The germline V gene encodes CDR1 SNHLY and CDR2 FYNNEI. CDR3 length: 13 amino acids. The ends lost 4 bases at V and 7 bases at J; junction bases unmatched: 6. Written as DNA, the CDR3 is TGTGCCAGCAGTGGACAGGGAGTAAGTGGCTACACCTTC. Translating it yields CASSGQGVSGYTF.

As for this clone: Other DNA sequences in this sample translate to the same CDR3. This rearrangement joins TRBV27 to TRBJ2-3; 7 bases match TRBD1. Germline trimming cut 5 bases from V and 2 bases from J; bases unmatched to any gene: 4. The germline CDR1 and CDR2 sequences are MNHEY and SMNVEV (reference sequence). The CDR3 contains 14 residues. The CDR3 coding sequence is TGTGCCAGCAGTCCGGGACAGAACACAGATACGCAGTATTTT. It translates to CASSPGQNTDTQYF.

This clone was detected a few times. The gene calls are TRBV7-9 and TRBJ2-1; the D is unclear. CDR1 and CDR2 from the germline V gene are SEHNR and FQNEAQ (reference sequence). Trimming removed 1 base at V and 4 bases at J, with 8 bases between. This CDR3 region has 14 residues. The CDR3 reads CASSLVVGYNEQFF. The CDR3, as DNA: TGTGCCAGCAGCTTAGTAGTAGGATACAATGAGCAGTTCTTC.

This clone was seen a single time. The V call is TRBV7-8, the J call TRBJ2-1; TRBD1 matches 9 bases. CDR1 is SGHVS, CDR2 FQNEAQ, per germline. V lost 3 bases to trimming and J lost 8 bases; unmatched junction nucleotides: 14. CDR3 size: 17 residues. The CDR3: CASSFSQGQGWVDEQFF. The CDR3 DNA reads as TGTGCCAGCAGCTTCAGCCAGGGACAGGGATGGGTCGATGAGCAGTTCTTC.

V is TRBV28 and J is TRBJ2-5; a possible D gene is TRBD1 (5 bases). This CDR3 spans 14 amino acids. Trimming pared 6 bases from V and 0 bases from J, leaving 11 bases between. Germline V lookup: CDR1 MDHEN, CDR2 SYDVKM. CDR3: CASRKQGNQETQYF. DNA of the CDR3: TGTGCCAGCAGAAAGCAGGGTAACCAAGAGACCCAGTACTTC.

The chain links TRBV20-1 to TRBJ2-3; D is unclear. This CDR3 is built from 11 residues. Germline V gene data show CDR1 as DFQATT and CDR2 as SNEGSKA (reference sequence). Trimming took 3 bases from V and 4 from J, leaving 5 bases between them. CDR3 sequence reads: CSARGSDTQYF. As DNA, the CDR3 is TGCAGTGCTAGGGGTTCAGATACGCAGTATTTT.

The CDR3 sequence: CASSPSGSSYNEQFF. CDR3 coding DNA: TGTGCCAGCAGCCCGAGCGGGAGCTCCTACAATGAGCAGTTCTTC. J is TRBJ2-1 and V is TRBV27, with 8 bases aligning to TRBD2. Germline loops: CDR1 MNHEY, CDR2 SMNVEV (reference sequence). After removal of 6 bases from V and 0 bases from J, the junction contained 4 bases not matched to a gene. This CDR3 has 15 amino acids.